The next 28 T cell receptor beta chains were all read from a single sample in a study of blood T cell repertoires in COVID-19. Clones were read by immunoSEQ multiplex PCR, and TCRdb kept only the in-frame ones, dropping some. This sample has approximately 300,000 clones, with approximately 92% found just once. Sequencing used peripheral blood. These TCRs come from a woman in her thirties with COVID-19, enrolled during active disease.

This chain connects TRBV6-2 or TRBV6-3 to TRBJ2-7; 7 nucleotides match TRBD1. The J segment lost 2 bases and the V segment lost 5 bases, leaving 12 bases of the junction unmatched. The CDR3 is made up of 16 amino acids. CDR1 and CDR2 (germline): MNHEY, SVGEGT. CDR3 coding DNA: TGTGCCAGCAGTCCCTGGGGACAGACTTTACCCTACGAGCAGTACTTC. Amino acid sequence: CASSPWGQTLPYEQYF.

The V and J genes are TRBV2 and TRBJ1-5; 10 bases are a match to TRBD1. Germline loops: CDR1 SNHLY, CDR2 FYNNEI. The V gene end was trimmed by 6 bases and the J gene end by 6 bases; junction bases not matched to a gene: 5. This CDR3 spans 14 amino acids. CDR3 loop: CASRTGGEGQPQHF. DNA of the CDR3: TGTGCCAGCAGGACAGGGGGCGAGGGTCAGCCCCAGCATTTT.

The chain links TRBV10-2 to TRBJ1-1, with a weak D call TRBD1 (6 bases). V gave up 6 bases and J gave up 6 bases, with 17 bases separating them. This CDR3 is built from 14 residues. Germline V gene lookup returns CDR1 WSHSY and CDR2 SAAADI. CDR3 bases: TGCGCCAGCAGAAACCTACAGGGTGGCCCTGAAGCTTTCTTT. This gives the protein CASRNLQGGPEAFF.

This rearrangement joins TRBV6-5 to TRBJ1-1; 7 positions agree with TRBD1. The CDR3 runs to 12 residues. After removal of 6 bases from V and 4 bases from J, the junction contained 2 bases not matched to a gene. CDR1 and CDR2 from the germline V gene are MNHEY and SVGAGI. CDR3 sequence: CASRRTGTEAFF. The CDR3 bases are TGTGCCAGCAGGAGGACAGGCACTGAAGCTTTCTTT.

The chain carries TRBV19 and TRBJ2-7, with D possibly matching TRBD1 (5 bases). Per the germline V gene, CDR1 is LNHDA and CDR2 is SQIVND (reference sequence). The V end lost 3 bases, the J end lost 3 bases, and 9 bases lay between the germline ends. The CDR3 length is 13 residues. The CDR3 DNA sequence: TGTGCCAGTAGTATGGGGCACAACTACGAGCAGTACTTC. Protein sequence: CASSMGHNYEQYF. Full variable domain (rest looked up from reference TRBV19 and TRBJ2-7): DGGITQSPKYLFRKEGQNVTLSCEQNLNHDAMYWYRQDPGQGLRLIYYSQIVNDFQKGDIAEGYSVSREKKESFPLTVTSAQKNPTAFYLCASSMGHNYEQYFGPGTRLTVT.

The chain combines TRBV18 with TRBJ2-7, with a possible D match to TRBD1 (5 bases). The CDR3 contains 16 residues. Germline CDR1 KGHSH, CDR2 LQKENI. The germline V and J ends were trimmed by 4 bases and 0 bases, with 16 bases remaining between them. The CDR3 loop reads CASSQGTGRASYEQYF. Written as DNA, the CDR3 is TGTGCCAGCTCACAAGGAACGGGCAGGGCCTCCTACGAGCAGTACTTC.

The chain employs TRBV18 and TRBJ1-6; D is ambiguous. V lost 3 bases, J lost 5 bases, and 5 bases lay in between. The CDR3 consists of 13 residues. Germline CDR1 KGHSH, CDR2 LQKENI. For the CDR3, the DNA is TGTGCCAGCTCACCGATAGATAATTCACCCCTCCACTTT. As protein: CASSPIDNSPLHF.

The genes are TRBV10-3 and TRBJ1-1; D possibly corresponds to TRBD1 (5 bases). Germline loops: CDR1 ENHRY, CDR2 SYGVKD. The CDR3 is 15 amino acids. V was shortened by 1 base and J by 3 bases, with 12 bases between the two germline ends. CDR3 amino acids: CAISEFPLGHTEAFF. CDR3 sequence (DNA): TGTGCCATCAGTGAGTTTCCCCTGGGGCACACTGAAGCTTTCTTT.

This chain joins TRBV10-3 and TRBJ2-2; 8 nucleotides agree with TRBD1. CDR3 size: 16 residues. The germline gives CDR1 ENHRY, CDR2 SYGVKD. V lost 3 bases to trimming and J lost 5 bases; unmatched junction nucleotides: 8. CDR3 loop: CAISDAGTGETGELFF. The CDR3 bases are TGTGCCATCAGTGACGCCGGGACAGGAGAAACCGGGGAGCTGTTTTTT.

In its sample, this clone was seen once. CDR3 in DNA: TGTGCCAGTAGGCTGGACAGGGCCGGCAATCAGCCCCAGCATTTT. Translation gives CASRLDRAGNQPQHF. The chain employs TRBV19 and TRBJ1-5, with 8 bases that match TRBD1. CDR1 and CDR2 (germline): LNHDA, SQIVND (reference sequence). J gave up 2 bases and V 6 bases, and 6 bases lay outside the gene matches. There are 15 residues in the CDR3.

The J gene is TRBJ2-7, the V gene TRBV20-1; 9 bases align to TRBD2. The CDR3 extends over 16 amino acids. V lost 3 bases, J lost 6 bases, and 15 bases stayed unmatched. Germline assignment: CDR1 DFQATT and CDR2 SNEGSKA (reference sequence). CDR3 DNA: TGCAGTGCTAGTCGAAGTGGCAGCGGGAGGCCCGGCGAGCAGTACTTC. It is translated as CSASRSGSGRPGEQYF.

This chain uses TRBV6-2 or TRBV6-3 with TRBJ2-7; 12 bases are shared with TRBD2. The CDR3 runs 17 residues. Germline-derived CDR1 and CDR2 are MNHEY and SVGEGT. Losses at the gene ends were 2 bases for V and 5 bases for J; bases not matched to a gene: 10. The CDR3 sequence: CASSYTFRTSGDNEQYF. CDR3 coding DNA: TGTGCCAGCAGTTACACCTTCAGGACTAGCGGGGACAACGAGCAGTACTTC.

V gene TRBV6-1 combines with J gene TRBJ2-1; TRBD2 aligns across 8 bases. V lost 2 bases to trimming and J lost 7 bases; unmatched junction nucleotides: 10. CDR3 length: 16 residues. CDR1 is MNHNS, CDR2 SASEGT, per germline. The CDR3 here is CASSEPGAGGGNEQFF. In DNA form, the CDR3 reads TGTGCCAGCAGTGAACCGGGGGCGGGAGGAGGAAATGAGCAGTTCTTC.

V usage is TRBV29-1 and J usage is TRBJ1-2; D is perhaps TRBD1 (6 bases). CDR3 length: 21 amino acids. Germline loops: CDR1 SQVTM, CDR2 ANQGSEA. Trimming took 4 bases from V and 7 from J, leaving 40 bases between them. The CDR3 DNA reads TGCAGCGTTGGTTGGGAACGGAGCCGGTCAGGGGAAGGAGCCTACAAGCGTGGCTACACCTTC. Protein product: CSVGWERSRSGEGAYKRGYTF.

The chain combines TRBV9 with TRBJ2-1; D is perhaps TRBD2 (6 bases). In germline, CDR1 is SGDLS, CDR2 YYNGEE. The germline V and J ends were trimmed by 2 bases and 1 base, with 10 bases remaining between them. This CDR3 region has 15 residues. The CDR3 nucleotides read TGTGCCAGCAGCGTCCGACTAGTATCCTACAATGAGCAGTTCTTC. It is translated as CASSVRLVSYNEQFF.

Only one count was recorded for this clone. The J gene is TRBJ2-5, the V gene TRBV7-8, with 8 bases fitting TRBD2. CDR1 is SGHVS, CDR2 FQNEAQ, per germline. V was pared by 1 base and J by 5 bases, with 3 bases of the junction left unmatched. The CDR3 runs 14 residues. The CDR3, as DNA: TGTGCCAGCAGCTTAGTTACGGGAGGGGAGACCCAGTACTTC. This translates into CASSLVTGGETQYF.

V is TRBV6-2 or TRBV6-3 and J is TRBJ1-2, with D perhaps TRBD1 (5 bases). CDR3 length: 13 amino acids. Trimming cost V 3 bases and J 8 bases, with 13 bases left between them. Germline V lookup: CDR1 MNHEY, CDR2 SVGEGT. CDR3 nucleotides: TGTGCCAGCAGTTATGGCAGGGCCGGCGGCTACACCTTC. Encoded protein: CASSYGRAGGYTF.

The genes are TRBV11-2 and TRBJ2-1; the match to TRBD2 covers 7 bases. The germline V gene encodes CDR1 SGHAT and CDR2 FQNNGV. The CDR3 consists of 15 residues. Trimming at V came to 5 bases and at J to 1 base, leaving 5 bases not matched to a gene. The CDR3 sequence is CASSLVAGSYNEQFF. DNA of the CDR3: TGTGCCAGCAGCCTGGTAGCGGGTTCCTACAATGAGCAGTTCTTC.

In nucleotides, the CDR3 is TGTGCCAGCAGTCCCCTAGGACAGGTCTACGAGCAGTACTTC. It is translated as CASSPLGQVYEQYF. The chain uses TRBV28 and TRBJ2-7; 7 nucleotides align to TRBD1. This CDR3 contains 14 residues. V trimming: 5 bases; J trimming: 3 bases; junction bases outside the gene matches: 7. Germline-derived CDR1 and CDR2 are MDHEN and SYDVKM.

The rearrangement uses TRBV30 and TRBJ2-7; D may be TRBD2 (5 bases). Per germline, CDR1 GTSNPN and CDR2 SVGIG (reference sequence). The germline V and J ends were trimmed by 3 bases and 3 bases, with 6 bases remaining between them. CDR3 length: 11 residues. The CDR3 sequence: CAWSGNYEQYF. The DNA of the CDR3 is TGTGCCTGGAGCGGGAACTACGAGCAGTACTTC.

This clone was found once. This chain uses TRBV5-1 with TRBJ2-3; 11 bases line up with TRBD2. Unmatched junction bases numbered 5, after V lost 4 bases and J lost 1 base. Germline CDR1 is SGHRS and CDR2 is YFSETQ. CDR3 length: 16 residues. The CDR3 is CASSPGGLAGTDTQYF. The CDR3, as DNA: TGCGCCAGCAGCCCGGGGGGACTAGCGGGCACAGATACGCAGTATTTT.

The rearrangement uses TRBV7-9 and TRBJ2-6; 7 nucleotides align to TRBD1. The junction had 4 bases not matched to a gene; V was cut back by 4 bases and J by 1 base. CDR1 is SEHNR and CDR2 is FQNEAQ in the germline V gene (reference sequence). This CDR3 has 16 amino acids. The CDR3 nucleotides are TGTGCCAGCAGCTCCGACAGGGAATCTGGGGCCAACGTCCTGACTTTC. Protein product: CASSSDRESGANVLTF.

The chain has TRBV2 and TRBJ2-1; 9 bases match TRBD2. CDR1 is SNHLY, CDR2 FYNNEI, per germline. CDR3 size: 15 residues. Trimming removed 8 bases from V and 9 bases from J; junction bases left unmatched: 14. The CDR3 spells CASPQGGRAGGEQFF. In DNA, the CDR3 is TGTGCCAGCCCTCAGGGCGGGAGGGCCGGCGGTGAGCAGTTCTTC.

J is TRBJ1-1 and V is TRBV30, with D uncertain. Germline V CDR1 and CDR2: GTSNPN, SVGIG (reference sequence). CDR3 size: 14 residues. V was pared by 4 bases and J by 1 base, with 13 bases between. CDR3 sequence: CAWTNGVANTEAFF. Written as DNA, the CDR3 is TGTGCCTGGACCAACGGAGTAGCGAACACTGAAGCTTTCTTT.

V and J are TRBV15 and TRBJ1-4, with TRBD1 matching over 9 bases. The V gene's germline CDR1 is LNHNV and CDR2 YYDKDF (reference sequence). Unmatched junction bases numbered 8, after V lost 3 bases and J lost 3 bases. The CDR3 extends over 17 amino acids. Written as DNA, the CDR3 is TGTGCCACCAGCAGTACAGGGGGCGATGCACCTAATGAAAAACTGTTTTTT. It codes for CATSSTGGDAPNEKLFF.

The genes are TRBV29-1 and TRBJ1-1; a possible D gene is TRBD1 (6 bases). V dropped 7 bases and J dropped 2 bases, with 14 bases sitting between them. The CDR3 has 13 amino acids. Per the germline V gene, CDR1 is SQVTM and CDR2 is ANQGSEA. The CDR3 here is CSAGMTGNTEAFF. For the CDR3, the DNA is TGCAGCGCTGGAATGACAGGAAACACTGAAGCTTTCTTT.

The rearrangement joins TRBV11-2 to TRBJ2-7; D may be TRBD2 (6 bases). Between the trimmed V and J ends, which lost 4 bases and 6 bases, there was a span of 19 bases. This CDR3 has 15 amino acids. Germline V gives CDR1 SGHAT, CDR2 FQNNGV. CDR3 sequence reads: CASSSSRGGGAEQYF. Here the CDR3 DNA reads TGTGCCAGCAGCTCTTCCCGAGGTGGAGGGGCCGAGCAGTACTTC.

J is TRBJ1-2 and V is TRBV3-1 (or the pseudogene TRBV3-2); the D gene is possibly TRBD1 (5 bases). V was shortened by 0 bases and J by 8 bases, with 19 bases between the two germline ends. The CDR3 consists of 16 residues. CDR1 and CDR2 (germline): LGHDT, YNNKEL (reference sequence). The CDR3 is CASSQDPTGWGTGYTF. In DNA, the CDR3 is TGTGCCAGCAGCCAAGATCCAACAGGATGGGGAACCGGCTACACCTTC.